This TCR beta chain was recorded in a study of CD8+CD57+ T cells in acquired aplastic anemia. Study as a whole: Mean DNA quantity obtained from sorted CD4+ and CD8+ cells was about 3.2 ug.

Whoever was chosen for sequencing had shown CD8+CD57+ cell expansion by flow cytometry. This CDR3 contains 19 residues. Germline V gene sequence: CDR1 SGDLS, CDR2 YYNGEE. Trimming took off 0 bases at V and 0 bases at J, with 21 bases between the two ends. CDR3 and TCR beta VDJ profiling relied on a genomic DNA template. TCRdb independently ran MiXCR on the reads; one entry per CDR3 protein. This table has around 290,000 distinct CDR3 sequences, about three fifths appearing once. This TCR came from a human donor with aplastic anemia. Sample: sorted CD4+, CD8+, or CD8+CD57+ T cells (not recorded which) from PBMCs. V gene TRBV9 combines with J gene TRBJ1-1, with TRBD1 as a possible D gene (5 bases). The CDR3 DNA sequence: TGTGCCAGCAGCGTAGCCCCAGGGCTTGTAGGCTCCATGAACACTGAAGCTTTCTTT. This sequence encodes CASSVAPGLVGSMNTEAFF.